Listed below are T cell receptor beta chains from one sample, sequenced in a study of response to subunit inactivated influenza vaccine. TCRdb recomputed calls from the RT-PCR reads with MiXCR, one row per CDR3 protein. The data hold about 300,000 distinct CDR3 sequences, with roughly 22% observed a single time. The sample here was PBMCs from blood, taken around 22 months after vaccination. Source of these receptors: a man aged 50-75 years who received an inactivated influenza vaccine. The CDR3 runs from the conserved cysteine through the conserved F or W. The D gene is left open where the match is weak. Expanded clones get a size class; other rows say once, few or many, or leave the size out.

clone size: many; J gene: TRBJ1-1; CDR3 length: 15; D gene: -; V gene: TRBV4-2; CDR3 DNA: TGTGCCAGCAGCCAAGCCACGGACCTGAGCACTGAAGCTTTCTTT; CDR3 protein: CASSQATDLSTEAFF
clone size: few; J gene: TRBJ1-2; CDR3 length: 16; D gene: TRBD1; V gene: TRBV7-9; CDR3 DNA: TGTGCCAGCAGCCAAATCGGAGGACAGGGGGCTTTTGGCTACACCTTC; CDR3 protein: CASSQIGGQGAFGYTF
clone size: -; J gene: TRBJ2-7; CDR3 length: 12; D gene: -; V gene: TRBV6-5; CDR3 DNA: TGTGCCAGCGTCGACAGTACCTACGAGCAGTACTTC; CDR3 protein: CASVDSTYEQYF
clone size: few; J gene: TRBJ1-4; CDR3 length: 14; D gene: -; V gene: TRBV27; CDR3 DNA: TGTGCCAGCAGTTTTTACGCGGGCGATGAAAAACTGTTTTTT; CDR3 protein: CASSFYAGDEKLFF
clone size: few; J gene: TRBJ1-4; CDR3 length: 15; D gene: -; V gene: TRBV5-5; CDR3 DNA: TGTGCCAGCAGCCCGGGACAAAGTGTAGAGGGAAAACTGTTTTTT; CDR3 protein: CASSPGQSVEGKLFF
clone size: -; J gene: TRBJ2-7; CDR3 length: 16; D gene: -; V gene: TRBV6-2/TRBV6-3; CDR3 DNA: TGTGCCAGCAGTTACTCTCCAGGGCCTAGGCCCTACGAGCAGTACTTC; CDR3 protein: CASSYSPGPRPYEQYF
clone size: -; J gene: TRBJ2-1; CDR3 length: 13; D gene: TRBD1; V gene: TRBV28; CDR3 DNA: TGTGCCAGCAGTTCGGGACAGGACAATGAGCAGTTCTTC; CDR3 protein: CASSSGQDNEQFF
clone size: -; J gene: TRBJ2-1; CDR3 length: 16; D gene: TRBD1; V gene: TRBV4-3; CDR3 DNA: TGCGCCAGCAGCCAAATAGGGGACAGGGTTTGGCATGAGCAGTTCTTC; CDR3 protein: CASSQIGDRVWHEQFF
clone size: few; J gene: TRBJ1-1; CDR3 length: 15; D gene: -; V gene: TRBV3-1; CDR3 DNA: TGTGCCAGCAGCCTCCGACAGACTTGGGGCACTGAAGCTTTCTTT; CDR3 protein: CASSLRQTWGTEAFF
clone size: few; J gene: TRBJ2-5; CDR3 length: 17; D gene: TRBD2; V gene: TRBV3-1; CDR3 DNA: TGTGCCAGCAGCCCCCGAAGTATAGCGGGGATCGGGGAGACCCAGTACTTC; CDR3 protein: CASSPRSIAGIGETQYF
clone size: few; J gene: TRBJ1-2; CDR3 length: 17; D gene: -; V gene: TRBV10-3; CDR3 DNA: TGTGCCATCCCCAGTTCTCCGGGGTCACCTCCTTTCTATGGCTACACCTTC; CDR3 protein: CAIPSSPGSPPFYGYTF
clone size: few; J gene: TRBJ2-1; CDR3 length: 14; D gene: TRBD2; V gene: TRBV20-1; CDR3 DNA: TGCAGTGCTAGACTTAGCGGGGAATACAATGAGCAGTTCTTC; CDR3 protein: CSARLSGEYNEQFF
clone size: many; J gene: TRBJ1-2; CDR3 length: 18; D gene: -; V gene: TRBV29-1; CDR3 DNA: TGCAGCGCTCCTTTCCATTCTTCCCGGGACATCGAAAACTATGGCTACACCTTC; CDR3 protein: CSAPFHSSRDIENYGYTF
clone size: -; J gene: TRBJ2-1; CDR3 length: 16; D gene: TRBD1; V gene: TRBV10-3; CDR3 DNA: TGTGCCATCAGTGAGTACCAGGGGGCCCCCTACAATGAGCAGTTCTTC; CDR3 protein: CAISEYQGAPYNEQFF
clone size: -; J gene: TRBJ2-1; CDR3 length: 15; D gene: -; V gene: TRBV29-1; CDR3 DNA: TGCAGCGTTGATGTAGACGGAAGCTCCTACAATGAGCAGTTCTTC; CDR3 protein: CSVDVDGSSYNEQFF
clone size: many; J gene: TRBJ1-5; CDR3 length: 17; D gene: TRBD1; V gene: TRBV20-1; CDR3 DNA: TGCAGTGCTAGGGTTTCCTCGACAGGGAATAGCAATCAGCCCCAGCATTTT; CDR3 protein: CSARVSSTGNSNQPQHF
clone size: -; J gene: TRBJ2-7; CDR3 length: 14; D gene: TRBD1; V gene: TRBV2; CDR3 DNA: TGTGCCAGCAGTAAACAGGGGGCTTCCTACGAGCAGTACTTC; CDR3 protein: CASSKQGASYEQYF
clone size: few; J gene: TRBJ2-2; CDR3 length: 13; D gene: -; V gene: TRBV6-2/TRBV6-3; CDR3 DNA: TGTGCCAGCGGTACCAGCGGCACCGGGGAGCTGTTTTTT; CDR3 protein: CASGTSGTGELFF
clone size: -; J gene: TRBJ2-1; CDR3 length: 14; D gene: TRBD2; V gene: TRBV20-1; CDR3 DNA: TGCAGTGCTAGTGGCGGGAGGGCCGTCAATGAGCAGTTCTTC; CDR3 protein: CSASGGRAVNEQFF
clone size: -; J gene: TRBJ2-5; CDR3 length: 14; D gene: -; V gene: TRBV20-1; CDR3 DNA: TGCAGTGCTTATGACATTTCCCTCCAAGAGACCCAGTACTTC; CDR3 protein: CSAYDISLQETQYF
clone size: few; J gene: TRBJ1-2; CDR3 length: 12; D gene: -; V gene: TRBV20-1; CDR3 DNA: TGCAGTGCTAGAGATTTCCCAAGTGGCTACACCTTC; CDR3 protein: CSARDFPSGYTF
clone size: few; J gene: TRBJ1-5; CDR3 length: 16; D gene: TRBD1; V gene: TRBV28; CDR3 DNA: TGTGCCAGCAGTTTTAGCGACAGGGTAAGCAATCAGCCCCAGCATTTT; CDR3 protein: CASSFSDRVSNQPQHF
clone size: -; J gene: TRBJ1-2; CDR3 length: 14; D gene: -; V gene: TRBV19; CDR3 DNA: TGTGCCAGTAGTACAATTGACAGACGCTATGGCTACACCTTC; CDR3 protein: CASSTIDRRYGYTF
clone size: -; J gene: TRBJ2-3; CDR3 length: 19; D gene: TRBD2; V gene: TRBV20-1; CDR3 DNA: TGCAGTGCTAGTGGACATTCACTTAGCGGGGGACTTGACACATATACGCAGTATTTT; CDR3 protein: CSASGHSLSGGLDTYTQYF
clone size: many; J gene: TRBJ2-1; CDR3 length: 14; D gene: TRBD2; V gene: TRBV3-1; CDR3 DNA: TGTGCCAGCAGACTAGCGTCCTCCTACAATGAGCAGTTCTTC; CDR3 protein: CASRLASSYNEQFF
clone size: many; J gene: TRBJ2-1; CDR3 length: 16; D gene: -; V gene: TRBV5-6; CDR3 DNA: TGTGCCAGCAGCTTGTGGCGGGGAGACACTTACAATGAGCAGTTCTTC; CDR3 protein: CASSLWRGDTYNEQFF